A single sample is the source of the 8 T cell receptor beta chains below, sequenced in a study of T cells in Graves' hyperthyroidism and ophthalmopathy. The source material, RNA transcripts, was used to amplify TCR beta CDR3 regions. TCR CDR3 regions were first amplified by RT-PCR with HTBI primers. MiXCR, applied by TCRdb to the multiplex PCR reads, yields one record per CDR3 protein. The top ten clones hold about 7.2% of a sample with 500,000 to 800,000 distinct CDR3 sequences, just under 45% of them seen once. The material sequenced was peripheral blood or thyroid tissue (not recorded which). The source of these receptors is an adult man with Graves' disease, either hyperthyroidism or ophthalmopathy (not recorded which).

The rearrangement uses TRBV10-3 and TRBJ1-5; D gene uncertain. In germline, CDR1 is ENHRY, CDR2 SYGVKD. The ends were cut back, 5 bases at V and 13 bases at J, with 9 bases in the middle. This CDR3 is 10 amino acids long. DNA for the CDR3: TGTGCCATCAGTCAAACGGGACAGCATTTT. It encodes CAISQTGQHF.

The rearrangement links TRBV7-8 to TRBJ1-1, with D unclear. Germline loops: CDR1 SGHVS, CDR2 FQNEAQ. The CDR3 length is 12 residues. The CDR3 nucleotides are TGTGCTACCGACAACCCGAACACTGAAGCTTTCTTT. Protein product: CATDNPNTEAFF.

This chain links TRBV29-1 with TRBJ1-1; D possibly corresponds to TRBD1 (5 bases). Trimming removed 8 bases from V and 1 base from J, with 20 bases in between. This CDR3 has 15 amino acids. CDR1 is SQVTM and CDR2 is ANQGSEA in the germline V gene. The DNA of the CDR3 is TGCAGCACCCCGTCGGGGACCTTTTGGAACACTGAAGCTTTCTTT. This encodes CSTPSGTFWNTEAFF.

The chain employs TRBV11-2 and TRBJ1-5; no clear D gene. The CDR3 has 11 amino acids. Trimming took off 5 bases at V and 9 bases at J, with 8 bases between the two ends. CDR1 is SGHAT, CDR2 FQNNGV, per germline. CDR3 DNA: TGTGCCAGCAGCATTGAGACGCCCCAGCATTTT. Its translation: CASSIETPQHF. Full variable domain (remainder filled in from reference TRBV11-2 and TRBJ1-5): EAGVAQSPRYKIIEKRQSVAFWCNPISGHATLYWYQQILGQGPKLLIQFQNNGVVDDSQLPKDRFSAERLKGVDSTLKIQPAKLEDSAVYLCASSIETPQHFGDGTRLSIL.

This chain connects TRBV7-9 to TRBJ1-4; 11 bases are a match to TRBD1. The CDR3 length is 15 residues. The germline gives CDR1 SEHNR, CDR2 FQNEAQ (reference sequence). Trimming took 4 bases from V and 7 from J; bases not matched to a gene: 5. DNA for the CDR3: TGTGCCAGCAGCTCCCCGGGACAGGGGGGTGAAAAACTGTTTTTT. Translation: CASSSPGQGGEKLFF.

For the CDR3, the DNA is TGTGCCAGCAGCCAAGAAGCGTCGCAGGGGATCTATGGCTACACCTTC. Translation: CASSQEASQGIYGYTF. The rearrangement links TRBV5-4 to TRBJ1-2, with a tentative D call TRBD1 (6 bases). The CDR3 has 16 residues. From germline, CDR1 is SGHNT and CDR2 YYREEE (reference sequence). V was pared by 4 bases and J by 4 bases, with 20 bases between.

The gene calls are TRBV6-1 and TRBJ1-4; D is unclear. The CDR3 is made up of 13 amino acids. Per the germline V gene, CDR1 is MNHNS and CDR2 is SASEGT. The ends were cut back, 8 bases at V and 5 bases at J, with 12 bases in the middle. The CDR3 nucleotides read TGTGCCAGCTCCAAGGGTCCAAATGAAAAACTGTTTTTT. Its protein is CASSKGPNEKLFF.

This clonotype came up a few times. As DNA, the CDR3 is TGCGCCACCCGAGGAACCCTAGAGAACACTGAAGCTTTCTTT. This gives the protein CATRGTLENTEAFF. The chain carries TRBV5-1 and TRBJ1-1; D unclear. Trimming removed 9 bases from V and 1 base from J, with 16 bases in between. CDR1 and CDR2 from the germline V gene are SGHRS and YFSETQ. The CDR3 contains 14 residues.